These 21 T cell receptor beta chains came from one sample sequenced in a study of cytomegalovirus exposure and HLA in healthy donors. 13 Jbeta primers and 60 Vbeta primers were used for the PCR. Sequencing was performed with immunoSEQ multiplex PCR; in TCRdb, only in-frame clones are kept and a portion is missing. The repertoire includes roughly 190,000 clones, 60% to 85% of them detected once, and over 3% sits in the top ten. Sequences were obtained from PBMCs. These receptors were taken from a female donor in good health and CMV-seronegative.

The rearrangement links TRBV5-1 to TRBJ2-1, with 9 positions matching TRBD1. V lost 1 base, J lost 5 bases, and 7 bases stayed unmatched. Germline V gene data show CDR1 as SGHRS and CDR2 as YFSETQ. The CDR3 covers 16 residues. The CDR3 loop is CASSLPDRDRDNEQFF. The CDR3 bases are TGCGCCAGCAGCTTGCCGGATCGGGACAGGGACAATGAGCAGTTCTTC.

This chain links TRBV10-3 with TRBJ2-1; D possibly corresponds to TRBD2 (5 bases). V was trimmed by 0 bases and J by 7 bases, leaving 13 bases between them. Germline values: CDR1 ENHRY, CDR2 SYGVKD. There are 15 residues in the CDR3. The CDR3 loop is CAISESNGKDNEQFF. CDR3 bases: TGTGCCATCAGTGAGTCGAACGGGAAGGATAATGAGCAGTTCTTC.

V usage is TRBV4-1 and J usage is TRBJ1-2; 9 nucleotides align to TRBD1. Germline V CDR1 and CDR2: MGHRA, YSYEKL. This CDR3 is 16 amino acids long. V lost 1 base to trimming and J lost 3 bases; unmatched junction nucleotides: 6. This chain's CDR3 is CASSQAPTGGDYGYTF. The CDR3 nucleotides read TGCGCCAGCAGCCAAGCACCGACAGGGGGGGACTATGGCTACACCTTC.

The chain couples TRBV5-4 to TRBJ2-7; 7 bases are a match to TRBD1. Germline CDR1 SGHNT, CDR2 YYREEE (reference sequence). The CDR3 is made up of 17 amino acids. The V gene end was trimmed by 0 bases and the J gene end by 2 bases; junction bases not matched to a gene: 11. In DNA, the CDR3 is TGTGCCAGCAGCTTGGCCACCGGGACAGACGACCCCTACGAGCAGTACTTC. Protein sequence: CASSLATGTDDPYEQYF. Variable domain in full (rest from reference TRBV5-4 and TRBJ2-7): ETGVTQSPTHLIKTRGQQVTLRCSSQSGHNTVSWYQQALGQGPQFIFQYYREEENGRGNFPPRFSGLQFPNYSSELNVNALELDDSALYLCASSLATGTDDPYEQYFGPGTRLTVT.

CDR3 residues: CASSLSGTGASNQPQHF. For the CDR3, the DNA is TGCGCCAGCAGCTTGTCCGGGACAGGGGCTTCCAATCAGCCCCAGCATTTT. The rearrangement links TRBV5-1 to TRBJ1-5; 10 bases map to TRBD1. V trimming: 1 base; J trimming: 3 bases; junction bases outside the gene matches: 7. CDR3 length: 17 amino acids. Looked up from germline, CDR1 is SGHRS and CDR2 is YFSETQ.

V usage is TRBV5-1 and J usage is TRBJ1-4; the match to TRBD1 covers 7 bases. Per the germline V gene, CDR1 is SGHRS and CDR2 is YFSETQ. V lost 4 bases, J lost 7 bases, and 7 bases stayed unmatched. CDR3 length equals 14 residues. CDR3 residues: CASSPGGSSEKLFF. The CDR3 nucleotides are TGCGCCAGCAGCCCAGGGGGATCCTCTGAAAAACTGTTTTTT.

This clone appeared a single time. The rearrangement joins TRBV7-3 to TRBJ2-3, with 11 bases that match TRBD2. With 6 bases clipped from V and 2 bases from J, the junction kept 4 bases outside the gene matches. This CDR3 has 15 amino acids. Germline V CDR1 and CDR2: SGHTA, FQGTGA. CDR3 sequence: CASRPSGGHTDTQYF. CDR3 DNA: TGTGCCAGCAGGCCTAGCGGGGGGCACACAGATACGCAGTATTTT.

The chain has TRBV20-1 and TRBJ1-2; D is undetermined. V lost 2 bases and J lost 4, with 5 bases in between. The CDR3 loop spans 11 amino acids. Germline CDR1 is DFQATT and CDR2 is SNEGSKA (reference sequence). CDR3 residues: CSARSSYGYTF. CDR3 DNA: TGCAGTGCTAGATCTTCCTATGGCTACACCTTC.

CDR3 sequence: CASSFSGTSHNEQFF. The CDR3 DNA reads as TGTGCCAGCAGCTTTTCCGGGACTAGCCACAATGAGCAGTTCTTC. The chain has TRBV11-3 and TRBJ2-1, with 9 bases matching TRBD2. The CDR3 has 15 amino acids. In germline, CDR1 is SGHNT, CDR2 YENEEA. Trimming at V came to 3 bases and at J to 5 bases, leaving 5 bases not matched to a gene.

The rearrangement uses TRBV30 and TRBJ2-1, with 7 bases that match TRBD2. The CDR3 is 14 amino acids. The germline gives CDR1 GTSNPN, CDR2 SVGIG (reference sequence). Germline trimming cut 2 bases from V and 9 bases from J; bases unmatched to any gene: 10. In nucleotides, the CDR3 is TGTGCCTGGAGTCGAGGACTAGACCTCGGTGAGCAGTTCTTC. Amino acids: CAWSRGLDLGEQFF.

V usage is TRBV15 and J usage is TRBJ1-3, with a tentative D call TRBD1 (5 bases). Between the trimmed V and J ends, which lost 0 bases and 2 bases, there was a span of 11 bases. Looked up from germline, CDR1 is LNHNV and CDR2 is YYDKDF (reference sequence). The CDR3 loop spans 16 amino acids. The DNA for the CDR3 is TGTGCCACCAGCAGAGACCAGGGCGTTGCTGGAAACACCATATATTTT. It specifies CATSRDQGVAGNTIYF.

The chain employs TRBV27 and TRBJ2-2; D might be TRBD1 (6 bases). Germline loops: CDR1 MNHEY, CDR2 SMNVEV (reference sequence). Trimming left V 6 bases short and J 2 bases short, with 13 bases between. The CDR3 has 15 amino acids. This CDR3 is CASRSGDTNTGELFF. As DNA, the CDR3 is TGTGCCAGCAGGTCAGGGGACACAAACACCGGGGAGCTGTTTTTT.

The V and J genes are TRBV15 and TRBJ1-6; D not certain. This CDR3 is 16 amino acids long. Trimming took off 0 bases at V and 7 bases at J, with 13 bases between the two ends. Per germline, CDR1 LNHNV and CDR2 YYDKDF (reference sequence). As DNA, the CDR3 is TGTGCCACCAGCAGAGATGCTGGCGGAGGGAATTCACCCCTCCACTTT. Protein sequence: CATSRDAGGGNSPLHF.

J is TRBJ2-1 and V is TRBV2; D might be TRBD2 (6 bases). Per the germline V gene, CDR1 is SNHLY and CDR2 is FYNNEI. The CDR3 is made up of 14 amino acids. Trimming removed 10 bases from V and 4 bases from J, with 17 bases in between. For the CDR3, the DNA is TGTGCCACTCGGAGGGTTGGTGGGTACAATGAGCAGTTCTTC. Protein product: CATRRVGGYNEQFF.

The chain is built from TRBV5-6 and TRBJ1-2; tentatively, D is TRBD1 (6 bases). Per the germline V gene, CDR1 is SGHDT and CDR2 is YYEEEE. CDR3 length: 14 residues. The V gene lost 4 bases and the J gene lost 4 bases, with 14 bases spanning the gap. CDR3 sequence reads: CASSPVQGPYGYTF. CDR3 nucleotide sequence: TGTGCCAGCAGCCCCGTACAGGGCCCCTATGGCTACACCTTC.

The chain recombines TRBV4-1 with TRBJ1-6; the D is unclear. The CDR3 has 15 amino acids. V lost 0 bases to trimming and J lost 11 bases, with 14 bases between them. CDR1 MGHRA and CDR2 YSYEKL come from the germline V gene. The CDR3 nucleotides read TGCGCCAGCAGCCAAGACGGCGGGAACCTCCCACCCCTCCACTTT. Its translation is CASSQDGGNLPPLHF.

This sequence joins TRBV6-5 and TRBJ2-7, with 7 bases matching TRBD1. The CDR3 has 15 residues. The germline gives CDR1 MNHEY, CDR2 SVGAGI. J was trimmed by 0 bases and V by 0 bases; bases with no gene match: 2. The chain's CDR3 is CASSYSDRTSYEQYF. CDR3 bases: TGTGCCAGCAGTTACTCGGACAGGACCTCCTACGAGCAGTACTTC.

The chain employs TRBV5-1 and TRBJ2-6, with 9 nucleotides matching TRBD1. There are 19 residues in the CDR3. The V segment lost 4 bases and the J segment 2 bases; nucleotides outside the gene matches: 13. Germline V gene data show CDR1 as SGHRS and CDR2 as YFSETQ. CDR3 coding DNA: TGCGCCAGCAGCGTGGCGGCACAGGGGGCAGTGGCTGGGGCCAACGTCCTGACTTTC. Protein sequence: CASSVAAQGAVAGANVLTF. The full variable domain, rest sourced from reference TRBV5-1 and TRBJ2-6, is KAGVTQTPRYLIKTRGQQVTLSCSPISGHRSVSWYQQTPGQGLQFLFEYFSETQRNKGNFPGRFSGRQFSNSRSEMNVSTLELGDSALYLCASSVAAQGAVAGANVLTFGAGSRLTVL.

The chain joins TRBV4-1 to TRBJ1-3; D unclear. Germline V gives CDR1 MGHRA, CDR2 YSYEKL. The CDR3 has 15 amino acids. V lost 0 bases to trimming and J lost 0 bases, with 6 bases between them. The CDR3 reads CASSQDTGSGNTIYF. CDR3 sequence (DNA): TGCGCCAGCAGCCAAGATACGGGCTCTGGAAACACCATATATTTT.

The chain recombines TRBV30 with TRBJ2-3; 13 bases are shared with TRBD2. Germline values: CDR1 GTSNPN, CDR2 SVGIG (reference sequence). V lost 0 bases to trimming and J lost 4 bases; unmatched junction nucleotides: 7. This CDR3 contains 17 residues. The CDR3 loop reads CAWSVSRTSGSADTQYF. The CDR3 bases are TGTGCCTGGAGTGTATCCCGGACTAGCGGGAGCGCAGATACGCAGTATTTT.

The chain carries TRBV19 and TRBJ1-4; D is unclear. Trimming took 2 bases from V and 4 from J, leaving 8 bases between them. From germline, CDR1 is LNHDA and CDR2 SQIVND (reference sequence). The CDR3 covers 14 residues. CDR3 in DNA: TGTGCCAGTAGTATATGGCAAGATAATGAAAAACTGTTTTTT. It specifies CASSIWQDNEKLFF.